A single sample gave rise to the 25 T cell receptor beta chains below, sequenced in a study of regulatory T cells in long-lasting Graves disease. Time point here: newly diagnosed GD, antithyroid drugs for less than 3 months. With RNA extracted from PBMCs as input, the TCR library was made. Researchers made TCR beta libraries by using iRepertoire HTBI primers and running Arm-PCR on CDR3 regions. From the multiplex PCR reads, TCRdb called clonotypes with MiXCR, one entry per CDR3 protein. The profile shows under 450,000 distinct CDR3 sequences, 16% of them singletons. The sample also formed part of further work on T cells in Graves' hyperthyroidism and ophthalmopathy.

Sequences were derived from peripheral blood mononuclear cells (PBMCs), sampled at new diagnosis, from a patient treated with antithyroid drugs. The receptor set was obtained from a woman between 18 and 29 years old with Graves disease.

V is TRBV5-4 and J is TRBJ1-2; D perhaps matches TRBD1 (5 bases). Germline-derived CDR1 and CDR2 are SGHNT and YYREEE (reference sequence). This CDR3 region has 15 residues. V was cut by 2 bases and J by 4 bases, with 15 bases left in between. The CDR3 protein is CASSFGAAYAYGYTF. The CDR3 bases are TGTGCCAGCAGCTTCGGGGCCGCGTACGCCTATGGCTACACCTTC.

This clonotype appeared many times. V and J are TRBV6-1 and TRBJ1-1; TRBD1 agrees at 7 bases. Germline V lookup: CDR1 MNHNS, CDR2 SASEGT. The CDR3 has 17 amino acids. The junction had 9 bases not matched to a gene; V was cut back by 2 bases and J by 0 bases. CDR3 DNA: TGTGCCAGCAGTGAATTGGGCCGGGACAGAATGAACACTGAAGCTTTCTTT. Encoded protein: CASSELGRDRMNTEAFF.

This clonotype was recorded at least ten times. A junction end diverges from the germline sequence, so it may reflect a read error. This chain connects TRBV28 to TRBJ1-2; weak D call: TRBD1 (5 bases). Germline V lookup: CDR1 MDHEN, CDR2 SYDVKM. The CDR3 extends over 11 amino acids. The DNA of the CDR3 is TGTGCCAGCAGTTTGGGACGGGAGTTTGTCTTC. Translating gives CASSLGREFVF.

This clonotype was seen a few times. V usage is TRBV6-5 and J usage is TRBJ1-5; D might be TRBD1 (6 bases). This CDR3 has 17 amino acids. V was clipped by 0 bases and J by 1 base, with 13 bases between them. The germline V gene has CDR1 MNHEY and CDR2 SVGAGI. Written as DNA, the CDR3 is TGTGCCAGCAGTTACTCGATTCGTAGGGGGAGCAATCAGCCCCAGCATTTT. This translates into CASSYSIRRGSNQPQHF.

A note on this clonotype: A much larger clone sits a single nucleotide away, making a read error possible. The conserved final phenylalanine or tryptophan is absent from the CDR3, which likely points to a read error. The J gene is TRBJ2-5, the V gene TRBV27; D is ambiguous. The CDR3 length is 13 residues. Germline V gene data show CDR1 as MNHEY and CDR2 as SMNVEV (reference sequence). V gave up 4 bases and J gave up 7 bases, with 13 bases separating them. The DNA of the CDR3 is TGTGCCAGCAGTTCGGCCAAGCCTGGGACCCAGTACTCC. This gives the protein CASSSAKPGTQYS.

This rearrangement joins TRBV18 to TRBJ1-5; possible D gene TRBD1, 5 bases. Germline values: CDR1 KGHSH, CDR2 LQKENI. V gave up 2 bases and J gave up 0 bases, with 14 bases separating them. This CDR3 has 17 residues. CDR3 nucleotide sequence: TGTGCCAGCTCACCAGAGGGCAGGGATTATAGCAATCAGCCCCAGCATTTT. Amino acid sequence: CASSPEGRDYSNQPQHF.

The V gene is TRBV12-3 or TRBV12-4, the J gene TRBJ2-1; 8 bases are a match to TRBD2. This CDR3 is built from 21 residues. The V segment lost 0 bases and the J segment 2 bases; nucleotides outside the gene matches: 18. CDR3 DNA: TGTGCCAGCAGTTTAGCGCTAAGGGTAGCGGGGACCCGCCGAACCTACAATGAGCAGTTCTTC. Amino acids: CASSLALRVAGTRRTYNEQFF.

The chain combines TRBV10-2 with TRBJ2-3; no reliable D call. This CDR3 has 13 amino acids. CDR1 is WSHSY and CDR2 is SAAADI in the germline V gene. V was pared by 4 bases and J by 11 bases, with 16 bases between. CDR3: CASSGLDGIGQYF. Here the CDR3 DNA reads TGCGCCAGCAGTGGGCTTGACGGCATCGGGCAGTATTTT.

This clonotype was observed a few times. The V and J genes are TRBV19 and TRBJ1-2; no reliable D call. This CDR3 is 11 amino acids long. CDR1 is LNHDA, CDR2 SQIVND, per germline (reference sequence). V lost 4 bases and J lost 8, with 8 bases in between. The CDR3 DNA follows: TGTGCCAGTAGTACTTTGAGGGGCTACACCTTC. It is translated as CASSTLRGYTF. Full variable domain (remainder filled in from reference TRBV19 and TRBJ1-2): DGGITQSPKYLFRKEGQNVTLSCEQNLNHDAMYWYRQDPGQGLRLIYYSQIVNDFQKGDIAEGYSVSREKKESFPLTVTSAQKNPTAFYLCASSTLRGYTFGSGTRLTVV.

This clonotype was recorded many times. CDR3 in amino acids: CASSLEAGTEAFF. The DNA for the CDR3 is TGTGCCAGCAGCTTAGAGGCCGGGACTGAAGCTTTCTTT. The chain links TRBV11-2 to TRBJ1-1; no reliable D call. CDR1 is SGHAT and CDR2 is FQNNGV in the germline V gene. Between the trimmed V and J ends, which lost 0 bases and 5 bases, there was a span of 7 bases. The CDR3 extends over 13 amino acids.

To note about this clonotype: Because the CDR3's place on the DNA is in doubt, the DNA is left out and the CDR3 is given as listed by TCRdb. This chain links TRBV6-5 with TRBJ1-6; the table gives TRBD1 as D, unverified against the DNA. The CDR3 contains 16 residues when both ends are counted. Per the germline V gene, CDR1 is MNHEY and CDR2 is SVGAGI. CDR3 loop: CASSYSVGGGNSPPHF.

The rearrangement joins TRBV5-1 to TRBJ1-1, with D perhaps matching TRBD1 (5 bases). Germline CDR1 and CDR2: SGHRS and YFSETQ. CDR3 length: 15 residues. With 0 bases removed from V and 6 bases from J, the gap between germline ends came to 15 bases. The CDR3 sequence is CASSLDQGLVAEAFF. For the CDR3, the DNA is TGCGCCAGCAGCTTGGATCAGGGTCTAGTTGCTGAAGCTTTCTTT. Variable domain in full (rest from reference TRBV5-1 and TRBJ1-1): KAGVTQTPRYLIKTRGQQVTLSCSPISGHRSVSWYQQTPGQGLQFLFEYFSETQRNKGNFPGRFSGRQFSNSRSEMNVSTLELGDSALYLCASSLDQGLVAEAFFGQGTRLTVV.

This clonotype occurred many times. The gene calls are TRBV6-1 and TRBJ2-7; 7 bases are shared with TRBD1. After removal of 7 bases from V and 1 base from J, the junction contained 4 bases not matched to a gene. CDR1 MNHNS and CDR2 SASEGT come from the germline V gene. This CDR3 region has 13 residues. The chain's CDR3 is CASKGTESYEQYF. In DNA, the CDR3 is TGTGCCAGCAAAGGGACAGAGTCCTACGAGCAGTACTTC.

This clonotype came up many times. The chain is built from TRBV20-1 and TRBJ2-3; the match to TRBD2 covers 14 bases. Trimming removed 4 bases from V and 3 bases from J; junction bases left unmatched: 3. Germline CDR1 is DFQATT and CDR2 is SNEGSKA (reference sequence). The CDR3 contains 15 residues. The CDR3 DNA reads TGCAGTGCTACGGGACTAGCGGGAGTGACAGATACGCAGTATTTT. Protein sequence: CSATGLAGVTDTQYF.

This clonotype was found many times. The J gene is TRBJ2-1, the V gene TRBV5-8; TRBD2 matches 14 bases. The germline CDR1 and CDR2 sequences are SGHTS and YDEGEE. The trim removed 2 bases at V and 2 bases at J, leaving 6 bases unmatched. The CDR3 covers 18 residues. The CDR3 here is CASSLLGLAGVTYNEQFF. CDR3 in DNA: TGTGCCAGCAGCTTATTGGGACTAGCGGGGGTAACCTACAATGAGCAGTTCTTC.

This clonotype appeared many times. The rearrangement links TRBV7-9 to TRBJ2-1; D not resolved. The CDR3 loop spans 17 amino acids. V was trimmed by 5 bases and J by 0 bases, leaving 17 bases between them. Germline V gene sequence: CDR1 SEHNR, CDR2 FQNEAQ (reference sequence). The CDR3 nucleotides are TGTGCCAGCAGCCCTTCCTTGGGGAAGAGCTCCTACAATGAGCAGTTCTTC. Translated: CASSPSLGKSSYNEQFF.

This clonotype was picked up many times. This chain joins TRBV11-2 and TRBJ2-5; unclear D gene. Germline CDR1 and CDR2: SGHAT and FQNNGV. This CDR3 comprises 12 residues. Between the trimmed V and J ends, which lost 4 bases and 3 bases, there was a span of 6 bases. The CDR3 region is CASSWSEETQYF. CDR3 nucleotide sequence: TGTGCCAGCAGCTGGAGTGAAGAGACCCAGTACTTC.

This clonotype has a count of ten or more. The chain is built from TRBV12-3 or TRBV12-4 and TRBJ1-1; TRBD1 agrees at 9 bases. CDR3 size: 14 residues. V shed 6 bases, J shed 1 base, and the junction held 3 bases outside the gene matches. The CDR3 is CASRRQGGNTEAFF. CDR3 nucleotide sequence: TGTGCCAGCAGGAGACAGGGGGGGAACACTGAAGCTTTCTTT.

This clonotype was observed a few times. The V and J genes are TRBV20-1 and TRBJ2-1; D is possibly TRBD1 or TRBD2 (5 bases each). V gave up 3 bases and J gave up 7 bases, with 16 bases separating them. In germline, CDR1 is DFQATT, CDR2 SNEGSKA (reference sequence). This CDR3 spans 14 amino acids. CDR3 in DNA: TGCAGTGCTAGTCTGGGGACCATGCGGAATGAGCAGTTCTTC. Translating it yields CSASLGTMRNEQFF.

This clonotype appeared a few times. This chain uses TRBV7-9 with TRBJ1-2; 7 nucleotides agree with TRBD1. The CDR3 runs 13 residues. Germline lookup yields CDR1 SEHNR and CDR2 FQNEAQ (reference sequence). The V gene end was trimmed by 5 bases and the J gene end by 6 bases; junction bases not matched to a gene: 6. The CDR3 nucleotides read TGTGCCAGCAGCCCCGACAGGGTGCATGGCTACACCTTC. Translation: CASSPDRVHGYTF.

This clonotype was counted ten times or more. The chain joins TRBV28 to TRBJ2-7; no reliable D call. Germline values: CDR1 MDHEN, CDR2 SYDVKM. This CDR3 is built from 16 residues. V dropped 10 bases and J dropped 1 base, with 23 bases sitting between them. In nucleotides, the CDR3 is TGTGCCATCGAAGTTGACCTTCCGGCTGGATCCTACGAGCAGTACTTC. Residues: CAIEVDLPAGSYEQYF.

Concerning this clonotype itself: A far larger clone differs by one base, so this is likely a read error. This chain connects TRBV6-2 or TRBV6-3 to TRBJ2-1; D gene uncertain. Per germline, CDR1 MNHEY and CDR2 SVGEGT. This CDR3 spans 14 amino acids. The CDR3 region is CASIGNPSYNGQFF. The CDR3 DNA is TGTGCCAGCATAGGAAACCCCTCCTACAATGGGCAGTTCTTC.

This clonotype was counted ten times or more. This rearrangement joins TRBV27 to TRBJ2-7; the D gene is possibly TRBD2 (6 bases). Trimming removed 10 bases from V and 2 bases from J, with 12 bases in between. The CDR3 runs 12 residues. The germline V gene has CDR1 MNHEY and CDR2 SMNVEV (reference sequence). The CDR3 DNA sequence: TGTGCCACCCCCCGGGAGACCTACGAGCAGTACTTC. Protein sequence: CATPRETYEQYF.

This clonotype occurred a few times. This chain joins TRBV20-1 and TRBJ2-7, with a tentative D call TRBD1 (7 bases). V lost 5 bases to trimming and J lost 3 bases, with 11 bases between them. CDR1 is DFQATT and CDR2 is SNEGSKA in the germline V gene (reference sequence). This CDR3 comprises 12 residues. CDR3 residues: CSARQGLYEQYF. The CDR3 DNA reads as TGCAGTGCTCGACAGGGACTCTACGAGCAGTACTTC.

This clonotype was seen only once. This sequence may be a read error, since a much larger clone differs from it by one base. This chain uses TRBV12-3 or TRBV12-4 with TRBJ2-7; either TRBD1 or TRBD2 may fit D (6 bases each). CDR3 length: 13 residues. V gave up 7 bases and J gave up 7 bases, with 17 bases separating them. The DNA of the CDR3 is TGTGCCAGCAAGGGGGGTCGGCTCAATGAGCAGTACTTC. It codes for CASKGGRLNEQYF.